The present T cell receptor beta chain was sequenced within a study of cytomegalovirus exposure and HLA in healthy donors. Study-wide results and caveats: A reported reduction in N-insertions relative to the approximately 670-donor mean was seen in an Asian-associated ancestry cluster in a later analysis. The authors later found HLA-associated TCR beta chains more clonally expanded than equally common others. DRB1 had the most TCR associations and HLA-C the fewest, a later analysis found, with rates varying by HLA locus. Segments of the TCR beta V type were, in most cases, productive about 87% or about 30% of the time in an earlier analysis.

Comments on this clone: As yet, its antigen is unknown.

PCR employed 60 Vbeta and 13 Jbeta primers. Some clones are missing from TCRdb's copy, which holds only in-frame ones; the method was immunoSEQ multiplex PCR. Of about 140,000 clones listed, about 80% are singletons. This CDR3 has 13 residues. Germline-derived CDR1 and CDR2 are SEHNR and FQNEAQ (reference sequence). Trimming removed 6 bases at V and 2 bases at J, with 11 bases between. This sequence was found in a man aged 25-40 years in good health. The J gene is TRBJ2-7, the V gene TRBV7-9; possible D gene TRBD1, 5 bases. The specimen sequenced was PBMCs. The CDR3 spells CASSARVAYEQYF. CDR3 DNA: TGTGCCAGCAGTGCCAGGGTCGCCTACGAGCAGTACTTC.